The 2 T cell receptor beta chains presented below share a single source sample, sequenced in a study of OX40 agonist ivuxolimab in advanced cancers. This table comes from immunoSEQ multiplex PCR, and its TCRdb copy is limited to in-frame clones, with some not included. The sample carries nearly 55,000 clones, 80% to 90% recorded once. The sample was CD4+ or CD8+ T cells sorted from blood, taken in a trial of the OX40 agonist ivuxolimab. These receptors were collected from an adult with an advanced solid tumor such as melanoma, head and neck, liver or kidney cancer.

The chain combines TRBV21-1 with TRBJ1-1. TRBV21-1 is a pseudogene locus. This CDR3 contains 14 residues. CDR3 amino acids: CASSKARRAGRAFF. In DNA, the CDR3 is TGTGCCAGCAGCAAAGCAAGGAGGGCAGGGAGGGCTTTCTTT.

This clone was detected only a few times. The chain links TRBV5-1 to TRBJ2-7; possibly TRBD1 or TRBD2 for D (5 bases each). CDR3 size: 14 residues. Germline CDR1 SGHRS, CDR2 YFSETQ. Trimming took off 0 bases at V and 5 bases at J, with 12 bases between the two ends. Here the CDR3 DNA reads TGCGCCAGCAGCTTGGCCAATAGGGACGACGAGCAGTACTTC. It encodes CASSLANRDDEQYF.